The 24 T cell receptor beta chains listed next were all sequenced from one sample in a study of cytomegalovirus exposure and HLA in healthy donors. 60 Vbeta and 13 Jbeta primers were used in PCR. Some clones are missing from TCRdb's copy, which holds only in-frame ones; the method was immunoSEQ multiplex PCR. This repertoire shows about 130,000 clones, 65% to 75% found once; its top ten account for 5.8%. Sequencing used PBMCs. The source of these receptors is a woman aged 45-65 years in good health and CMV-seropositive.

The chain employs TRBV9 and TRBJ2-5, with D possibly being TRBD2 (7 bases). Trimming cost V 0 bases and J 5 bases, with 17 bases left between them. Germline CDR1 is SGDLS and CDR2 is YYNGEE. CDR3 size: 16 residues. DNA for the CDR3: TGTGCCAGCAGCGTAGCCGGGGGGCGCAGGGAGGAGACCCAGTACTTC. As protein: CASSVAGGRREETQYF.

As concerns this clone: The junction and the germline gene differ at one end; a read error may be behind it. The chain has TRBV7-9 and TRBJ2-3; tentative D call: TRBD2 (5 bases). This CDR3 comprises 12 residues. Germline CDR1 is SEHNR and CDR2 is FQNEAQ (reference sequence). CDR3 nucleotides: TGTTCCAGCAGCTTAGTCGGAGGTACGCAGTATTTT. Translating gives CSSSLVGGTQYF.

This clone showed up just once. The chain recombines TRBV2 with TRBJ1-1; a weak D match, TRBD1 (6 bases). V lost 8 bases and J 5 bases, leaving 24 bases between the germline ends. Germline loops: CDR1 SNHLY, CDR2 FYNNEI. This CDR3 spans 16 amino acids. CDR3 amino acids: CASVLEGPGEWTEAFF. CDR3 bases: TGTGCCAGCGTCTTAGAGGGGCCAGGGGAATGGACTGAAGCTTTCTTT.

The V and J genes are TRBV5-1 and TRBJ1-5; D uncertain. There are 14 residues in the CDR3. The V end lost 3 bases, the J end lost 4 bases, and 11 bases lay between the germline ends. Per germline, CDR1 SGHRS and CDR2 YFSETQ. The CDR3 DNA reads TGCGCCAGCAGCTCCGATGGCGGGAATCAGCCCCAGCATTTT. It codes for CASSSDGGNQPQHF.

The chain couples TRBV4-3 to TRBJ1-2; 7 bases are shared with TRBD1. Germline lookup yields CDR1 LGHNA and CDR2 YSLEER. V lost 5 bases to trimming and J lost 9 bases; unmatched junction nucleotides: 9. The CDR3 is made up of 13 amino acids. DNA of the CDR3: TGCGCCAGCAGCAAAGGGGGCCGGCCTAGCTACACCTTC. Protein product: CASSKGGRPSYTF.

V and J are TRBV6-1 and TRBJ1-2; a possible D gene is TRBD1 (5 bases). V gave up 3 bases and J gave up 7 bases, with 6 bases separating them. Germline values: CDR1 MNHNS, CDR2 SASEGT. The CDR3 has 11 amino acids. The DNA of the CDR3 is TGTGCCAGCAGTGACAGGGTTGGCTACACCTTC. Translation: CASSDRVGYTF.

The CDR3 DNA is TGCGCCAGCAGCTTGGTCGAGGGTGGAGGCACTGAAGCTTTCTTT. It is translated as CASSLVEGGGTEAFF. The chain carries TRBV5-1 and TRBJ1-1; D call uncertain. V was shortened by 0 bases and J by 4 bases, with 13 bases between the two germline ends. This CDR3 contains 15 residues. Germline loops: CDR1 SGHRS, CDR2 YFSETQ.

V gene TRBV29-1 combines with J gene TRBJ1-1; D is uncertain. The length of the CDR3 is 13 residues. V lost 7 bases and J lost 1, with 13 bases in between. CDR1 is SQVTM, CDR2 ANQGSEA, per germline. CDR3 residues: CSAFPRGNTEAFF. As DNA, the CDR3 is TGCAGCGCCTTCCCGCGAGGGAACACTGAAGCTTTCTTT.

The rearrangement joins TRBV12-5 to TRBJ2-2; possible D gene TRBD1, 6 bases. Trimming took off 2 bases at V and 4 bases at J, with 23 bases between the two ends. The V gene's germline CDR1 is LGHNT and CDR2 FRNRAP. The CDR3 covers 19 residues. CDR3 sequence reads: CASGLSHDGPRGFTGELFF. The CDR3, as DNA: TGTGCTAGTGGTTTGTCCCATGACGGGCCCAGGGGATTCACCGGGGAGCTGTTTTTT.

The chain combines TRBV19 with TRBJ2-4; a weak D match, TRBD1 (6 bases). The germline V gene encodes CDR1 LNHDA and CDR2 SQIVND (reference sequence). The CDR3 loop spans 12 amino acids. Trimming pared 5 bases from V and 8 bases from J, leaving 10 bases between. The CDR3 DNA is TGTGCCAGTAGTGTACAGGGTTACATTCAGTACTTC. Its protein is CASSVQGYIQYF.

This clone has more than one count but fewer than ten. The chain combines TRBV29-1 with TRBJ1-5; D is perhaps TRBD1 (5 bases). Germline-derived CDR1 and CDR2 are SQVTM and ANQGSEA. CDR3 length: 13 residues. V was trimmed by 6 bases and J by 3 bases, leaving 12 bases between them. The chain's CDR3 is CSVETVPNQPQHF. DNA of the CDR3: TGCAGCGTCGAGACAGTACCCAATCAGCCCCAGCATTTT.

This clone was detected only a few times. The chain links TRBV6-5 to TRBJ1-1; possibly TRBD1 for D (5 bases). CDR1 is MNHEY, CDR2 SVGAGI, per germline. The CDR3 length is 14 residues. V lost 6 bases to trimming and J lost 0 bases, with 11 bases between them. CDR3 in DNA: TGTGCCAGCAGCCAAAACAGGCTGAACACTGAAGCTTTCTTT. Translation gives CASSQNRLNTEAFF.

The CDR3 here is CASIKANTEAFF. The CDR3 DNA follows: TGTGCCAGCATAAAAGCGAACACTGAAGCTTTCTTT. The chain joins TRBV6-5 to TRBJ1-1; D not certain. In germline, CDR1 is MNHEY, CDR2 SVGAGI. This CDR3 comprises 12 residues. Trimming cost V 7 bases and J 1 base, with 7 bases left between them.

This chain connects TRBV5-1 to TRBJ2-3, with 7 bases matching TRBD1. Looked up from germline, CDR1 is SGHRS and CDR2 is YFSETQ. The CDR3 is 14 amino acids. Unmatched junction bases numbered 4, after V lost 3 bases and J lost 3 bases. The CDR3 spells CASSWGTATDTQYF. CDR3 sequence (DNA): TGCGCCAGCAGCTGGGGGACAGCTACAGATACGCAGTATTTT. Combining the CDR3 with reference TRBV5-1 and TRBJ2-3 gives the whole variable domain KAGVTQTPRYLIKTRGQQVTLSCSPISGHRSVSWYQQTPGQGLQFLFEYFSETQRNKGNFPGRFSGRQFSNSRSEMNVSTLELGDSALYLCASSWGTATDTQYFGPGTRLTVL.

The rearrangement joins TRBV2 to TRBJ1-5; possibly TRBD1 for D (5 bases). CDR1 and CDR2 (germline): SNHLY, FYNNEI. The CDR3 runs 13 residues. The V end lost 5 bases, the J end lost 11 bases, and 16 bases lay between the germline ends. CDR3 in amino acids: CASSSSGPEAQHF. The CDR3 DNA reads as TGTGCCAGCAGTAGTTCAGGGCCAGAAGCCCAGCATTTT.

V usage is TRBV6-5 and J usage is TRBJ2-3; the D gene is possibly TRBD1 (5 bases). V dropped 6 bases and J dropped 4 bases, with 11 bases sitting between them. Germline CDR1 MNHEY, CDR2 SVGAGI. The CDR3 length is 13 residues. CDR3 sequence: CASRQGGPDTQYF. The CDR3 DNA reads TGTGCCAGCAGGCAGGGCGGCCCAGATACGCAGTATTTT.

This chain connects TRBV6-5 to TRBJ2-5; 9 bases are a match to TRBD2. The CDR3 is 16 amino acids. With 3 bases clipped from V and 1 base from J, the junction kept 6 bases outside the gene matches. CDR1 is MNHEY, CDR2 SVGAGI, per germline. The CDR3 DNA sequence: TGTGCCAGCAGTTATCGAGCGGGGGGACTCCAAGAGACCCAGTACTTC. Amino acid sequence: CASSYRAGGLQETQYF.

CDR3 residues: CSVAGRNSYGYTF. CDR3 in DNA: TGCAGCGTTGCTGGCAGGAATTCCTATGGCTACACCTTC. The chain carries TRBV29-1 and TRBJ1-2; no clear D gene. The CDR3 loop spans 13 amino acids. CDR1 SQVTM and CDR2 ANQGSEA come from the germline V gene. The V end lost 4 bases, the J end lost 4 bases, and 13 bases lay between the germline ends.

This clone was counted between two and nine times. V and J are TRBV5-4 and TRBJ2-5; 8 nucleotides match TRBD2. The ends lost 0 bases at V and 5 bases at J; junction bases unmatched: 9. The CDR3 extends over 16 amino acids. Germline V gene data show CDR1 as SGHNT and CDR2 as YYREEE (reference sequence). The CDR3 nucleotides read TGTGCCAGCAGCTTGGCCGGGGGGGCCGTACTGGAGACCCAGTACTTC. Its protein is CASSLAGGAVLETQYF.

The gene calls are TRBV5-4 and TRBJ2-1, with D hard to call. The CDR3 runs to 15 residues. The germline V gene has CDR1 SGHNT and CDR2 YYREEE (reference sequence). Trimming removed 1 base from V and 3 bases from J, with 11 bases in between. This CDR3 is CASSLKHSNYNEQFF. The CDR3 DNA follows: TGTGCCAGCAGCTTGAAGCATTCTAACTACAATGAGCAGTTCTTC.

This chain links TRBV7-9 with TRBJ2-3; 7 bases are a match to TRBD1. The CDR3 is 15 amino acids. The V gene end was trimmed by 5 bases and the J gene end by 2 bases; junction bases not matched to a gene: 7. Germline V gene lookup returns CDR1 SEHNR and CDR2 FQNEAQ (reference sequence). The CDR3 DNA reads as TGTGCCAGCAGCCCTGACAGGGTCAACACAGATACGCAGTATTTT. This gives the protein CASSPDRVNTDTQYF.

This rearrangement joins TRBV2 to TRBJ2-5; maybe TRBD1 (6 bases). This CDR3 has 11 residues. V lost 7 bases to trimming and J lost 3 bases, with 6 bases between them. CDR1 and CDR2 from the germline V gene are SNHLY and FYNNEI. The CDR3, as DNA: TGTGCCAGCAAGGGGGAAGAGACCCAGTACTTC. Translating it yields CASKGEETQYF.

V is TRBV27 and J is TRBJ1-6, with 10 bases identical to TRBD1. V was pared by 6 bases and J by 10 bases, with 9 bases of the junction left unmatched. Per the germline V gene, CDR1 is MNHEY and CDR2 is SMNVEV (reference sequence). This CDR3 is 15 amino acids long. For the CDR3, the DNA is TGTGCCAGCAGGGCCGGGACAGGGGTATTCTCACCCCTCCACTTT. This encodes CASRAGTGVFSPLHF.

This clone was detected only a few times. CDR3 residues: CASSSYRGGEAFF. The CDR3 DNA sequence: TGTGCCAGCAGTTCCTACAGGGGGGGTGAAGCTTTCTTT. V usage is TRBV6-5 and J usage is TRBJ1-1; 8 nucleotides agree with TRBD1. Germline V CDR1 and CDR2: MNHEY, SVGAGI. Trimming at V came to 4 bases and at J to 7 bases, leaving 5 bases not matched to a gene. CDR3 length: 13 amino acids.